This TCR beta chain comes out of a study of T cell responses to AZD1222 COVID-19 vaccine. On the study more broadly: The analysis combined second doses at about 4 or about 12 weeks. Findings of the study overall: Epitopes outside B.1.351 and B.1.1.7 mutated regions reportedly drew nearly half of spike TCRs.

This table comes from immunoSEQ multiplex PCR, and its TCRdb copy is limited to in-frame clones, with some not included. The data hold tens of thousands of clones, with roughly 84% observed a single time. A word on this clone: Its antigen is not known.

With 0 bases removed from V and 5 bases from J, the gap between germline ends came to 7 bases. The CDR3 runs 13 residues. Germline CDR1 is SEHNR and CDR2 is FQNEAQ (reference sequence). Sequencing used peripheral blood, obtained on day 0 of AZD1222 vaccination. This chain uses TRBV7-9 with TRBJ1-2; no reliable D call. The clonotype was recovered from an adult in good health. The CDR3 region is CASSLALPYGYTF. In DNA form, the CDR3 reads TGTGCCAGCAGCTTAGCGCTCCCTTATGGCTACACCTTC.